This entry concerns a single TCR beta chain. The entry originates in a study of radiation and T cells in renal cell carcinoma. Sequencing was performed with immunoSEQ multiplex PCR; in TCRdb, only in-frame clones are kept and a portion is missing. The sample has 100,000 to 150,000 clones; roughly four fifths are singletons. Time point indicated: baseline pretreatment blood. Sample treatment: 15 Gy SBRT to primary tumor, nephrectomy 4 weeks later. The sequences come from blood, collected from a patient whose treatment included radiotherapy and nephrectomy. The receptor was isolated from a woman between 55 and 75 years old with renal cell carcinoma.

The CDR3 bases are TGTGCCAGCAGTGTTAGACAGGGTCATCAGCCCCAGCATTTT. Protein: CASSVRQGHQPQHF. The J gene is TRBJ1-5, the V gene TRBV6-5, with 7 bases matching TRBD1. Germline values: CDR1 MNHEY, CDR2 SVGAGI. After removal of 5 bases from V and 5 bases from J, the junction contained 6 bases not matched to a gene. The CDR3 has 14 amino acids.